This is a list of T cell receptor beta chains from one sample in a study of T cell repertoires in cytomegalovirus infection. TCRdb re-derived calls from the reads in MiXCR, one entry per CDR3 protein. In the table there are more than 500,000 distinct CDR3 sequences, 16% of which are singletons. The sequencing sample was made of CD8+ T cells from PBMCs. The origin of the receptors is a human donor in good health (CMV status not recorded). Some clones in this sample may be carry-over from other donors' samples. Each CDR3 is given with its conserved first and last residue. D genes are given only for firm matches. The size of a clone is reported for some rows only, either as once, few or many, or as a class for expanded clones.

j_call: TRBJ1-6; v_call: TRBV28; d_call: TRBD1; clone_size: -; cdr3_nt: TGTGCCAGCAGTTCGGACAGGGATGATTCACCCCTCCACTTT; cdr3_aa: CASSSDRDDSPLHF
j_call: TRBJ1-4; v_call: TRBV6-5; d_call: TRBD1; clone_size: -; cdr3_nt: TGTGGGACAGGGCAGGATAATGAAAAACTGTTTTTT; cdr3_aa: CGTGQDNEKLFF
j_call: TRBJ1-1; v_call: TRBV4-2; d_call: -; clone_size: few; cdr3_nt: TGTGCCAGCAGCCAAGTAGCCGGAGGGGAAACTGAAGCTTTCTTT; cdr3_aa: CASSQVAGGETEAFF
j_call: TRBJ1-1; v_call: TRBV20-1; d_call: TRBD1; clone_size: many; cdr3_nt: TGCAGTGCTGGACCGGGACAGCTGAACACTGAAGCTTTCTTT; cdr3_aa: CSAGPGQLNTEAFF
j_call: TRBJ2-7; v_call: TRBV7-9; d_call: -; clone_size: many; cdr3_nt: TGTGCCAGCAGCTCCGATGGGCAGGGCCCCCACTACGAGCAGTACTTC; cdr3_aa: CASSSDGQGPHYEQYF
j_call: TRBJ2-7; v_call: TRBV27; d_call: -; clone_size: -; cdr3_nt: TGTGCCAGCAGTTCGAGTGGTCCCTACGTGCAGTACTTC; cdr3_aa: CASSSSGPYVQYF
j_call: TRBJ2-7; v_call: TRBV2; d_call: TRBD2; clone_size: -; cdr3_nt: TGTGCCAGCACGCTGACTAGCGGGGGCCGTTCCTACGAGCAGTACTTC; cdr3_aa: CASTLTSGGRSYEQYF
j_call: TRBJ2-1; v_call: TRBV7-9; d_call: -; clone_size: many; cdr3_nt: TGTGCCAGCAGCAAGATCTACAATGAGCAGTTCTTC; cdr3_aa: CASSKIYNEQFF
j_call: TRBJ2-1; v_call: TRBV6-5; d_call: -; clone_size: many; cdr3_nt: TGTGCCAGCAGTTACTCGACCCCCAATGTCAGGGGCTCCTACAATGAGCAGTTCTTC; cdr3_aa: CASSYSTPNVRGSYNEQFF
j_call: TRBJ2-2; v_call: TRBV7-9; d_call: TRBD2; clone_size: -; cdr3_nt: TGTGCCAGCAGTCGTTCAAGCGGGGGGAACACCGGGGAGCTGTTTTTT; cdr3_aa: CASSRSSGGNTGELFF
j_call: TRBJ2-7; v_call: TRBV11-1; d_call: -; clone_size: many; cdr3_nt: TGTGCCAGCAGCCCGGGACAACACAGCTCCTACGAGCAGTACTTC; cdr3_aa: CASSPGQHSSYEQYF
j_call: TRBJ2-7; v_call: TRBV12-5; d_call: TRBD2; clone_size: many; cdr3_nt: TGTGCTAGTGGTTTGGGGATCTCTAGCGGGGGGACTTCCTACGAGCAGTACTTC; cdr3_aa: CASGLGISSGGTSYEQYF
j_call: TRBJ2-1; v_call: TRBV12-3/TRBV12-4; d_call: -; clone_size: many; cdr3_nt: TGTGCCAGCAGTTTTAGCGAGAGCTCCTACAATGAGCAGTTCTTC; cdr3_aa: CASSFSESSYNEQFF
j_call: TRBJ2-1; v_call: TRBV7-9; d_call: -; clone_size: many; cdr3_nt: TGTGCCAGCAGCCTTGAGCCGGCAGGGAACTACAATGAGCAGTTCTTC; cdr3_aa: CASSLEPAGNYNEQFF
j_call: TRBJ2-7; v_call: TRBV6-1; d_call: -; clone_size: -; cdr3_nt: TGTGCCAGTGCAGCCTCCTACGAGCAGTACTTC; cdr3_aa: CASAASYEQYF
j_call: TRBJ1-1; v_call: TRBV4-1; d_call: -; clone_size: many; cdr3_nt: TGCGCCAGCAGCCAAGCCGACAGCCCCGGGAACACTGAAGCTTTCTTT; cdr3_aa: CASSQADSPGNTEAFF
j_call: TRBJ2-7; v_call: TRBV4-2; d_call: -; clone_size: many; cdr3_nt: TGTGCCAGCAGCCAAGAAAGGGAAGGAAACTACGAGCAGTACTTC; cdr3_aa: CASSQEREGNYEQYF
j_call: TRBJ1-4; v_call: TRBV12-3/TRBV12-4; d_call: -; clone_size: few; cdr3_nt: TGTGCCAGCAGTTTGGAGGGCCCCCGAGGCCTGTTTTTT; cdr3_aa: CASSLEGPRGLFF